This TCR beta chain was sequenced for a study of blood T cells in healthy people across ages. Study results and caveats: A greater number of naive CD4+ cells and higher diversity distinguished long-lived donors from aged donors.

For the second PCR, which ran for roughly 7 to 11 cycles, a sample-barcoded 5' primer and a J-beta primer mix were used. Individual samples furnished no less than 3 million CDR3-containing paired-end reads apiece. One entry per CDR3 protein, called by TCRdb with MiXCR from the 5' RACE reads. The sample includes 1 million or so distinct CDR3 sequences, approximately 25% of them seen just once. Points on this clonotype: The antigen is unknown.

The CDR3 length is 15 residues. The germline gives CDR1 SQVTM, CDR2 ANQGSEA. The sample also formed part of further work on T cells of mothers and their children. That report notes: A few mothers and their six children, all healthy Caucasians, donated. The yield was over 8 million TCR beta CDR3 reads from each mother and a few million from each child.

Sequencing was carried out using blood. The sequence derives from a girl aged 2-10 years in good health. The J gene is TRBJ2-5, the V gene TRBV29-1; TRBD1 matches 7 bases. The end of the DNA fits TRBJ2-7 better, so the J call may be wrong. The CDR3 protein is CSVEDLRDSSYEQYF. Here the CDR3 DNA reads TGCAGCGTTGAAGATCTACGGGACAGTTCCTACGAGCAGTACTTC.